A selection of T cell receptor beta chains follows, all from one sample in a study of T cell repertoires in cytomegalovirus infection. MiXCR, run by TCRdb on the reads, gives a single entry per CDR3 protein. The sample lists nearly 650,000 distinct CDR3 sequences, 20% to 25% occurring once. The sequenced material came from CD8+ T cells from PBMCs. The receptor set was obtained from a human donor in good health (CMV status not recorded). Some clones in this sample may be carry-over from other donors' samples. The CDR3 runs from the conserved cysteine through the conserved F or W. The D gene is left open where the match is weak. Size tells how often a clone was seen (once, few, many) or the class of an expanded clone, and some rows leave it out.

>NA|NA|TRBV12-5|TRBJ2-7
CASGLPQGTYYEQYF
TGTGCTAGTGGTTTACCACAGGGCACCTACTACGAGCAGTACTTC
>NA|TRBD2|TRBV28|TRBJ2-5
CASALLAGGSFETQYF
TGTGCCAGCGCCTTGCTAGCGGGGGGGAGTTTTGAGACCCAGTACTTC
>few|NA|TRBV12-3/TRBV12-4|TRBJ1-5
CASGGGSQPQHF
TGTGCCAGCGGGGGAGGCAGTCAGCCCCAGCATTTT
>few|NA|TRBV28|TRBJ2-7
CASSLGGLHYEQYF
TGTGCCAGCAGTTTGGGGGGACTGCACTACGAGCAGTACTTC
>many|TRBD1|TRBV7-9|TRBJ2-1
CASSLAMGQASYNEQFF
TGTGCCAGCAGCTTAGCGATGGGACAGGCCTCCTACAATGAGCAGTTCTTC
>NA|NA|TRBV6-4|TRBJ2-1
CASSDSQFTDEQFF
TGTGCCAGCAGTGACTCTCAGTTTACCGATGAGCAGTTCTTC
>NA|NA|TRBV13|TRBJ2-1
CASRRTEAKNEQFF
TGTGCCAGCAGGAGGACAGAGGCCAAGAATGAGCAGTTCTTC
>few|NA|TRBV5-6|TRBJ2-1
CASNTQGSYNEQFF
TGTGCCAGCAATACGCAGGGCTCCTACAATGAGCAGTTCTTC
>few|NA|TRBV14|TRBJ2-2
CASSQDGARAFDTGELFF
TGTGCCAGCAGCCAAGATGGGGCCAGGGCTTTCGACACCGGGGAGCTGTTTTTT
>NA|NA|TRBV20-1|TRBJ2-4
CSASGPRGIQYF
TGCAGTGCCTCGGGGCCCCGGGGCATTCAGTACTTC
>NA|NA|TRBV7-2|TRBJ2-5
CASSLDGLSETQYF
TGTGCCAGCAGCTTAGACGGGTTGTCGGAGACCCAGTACTTC
>many|TRBD2|TRBV7-9|TRBJ2-3
CASRPTAGGTDTQYF
TGTGCCAGCAGGCCTACGGCGGGGGGCACAGATACGCAGTATTTT
>NA|NA|TRBV20-1|TRBJ1-2
CSARVEGLNYGYTF
TGCAGTGCTAGAGTGGAGGGACTGAACTATGGCTACACCTTC
>NA|NA|TRBV7-8|TRBJ2-5
CASSPPGGDQETQYF
TGTGCCAGCAGCCCCCCGGGCGGGGATCAAGAGACCCAGTACTTC
>many|TRBD1|TRBV7-8|TRBJ1-1
CASSPRTGALNTEAFF
TGTGCCAGCAGCCCTCGAACAGGGGCACTGAACACTGAAGCTTTCTTT
>NA|TRBD1|TRBV7-9|TRBJ1-5
CASSSTGVGSNQPQHF
TGTGCCAGCAGCTCTACAGGGGTGGGAAGCAATCAGCCCCAGCATTTT